These T cell receptor beta chains were read from a single sample in a study of blood T cell repertoires in COVID-19. Measured with immunoSEQ multiplex PCR; TCRdb has only the in-frame clones, and not every one. The data hold approximately 230,000 clones, with approximately 84% observed a single time. Sample: PBMCs or T cells enriched from blood (not recorded which). The receptors were sampled from a man in his forties who had recovered from COVID-19. Both conserved end residues are part of each CDR3. The D gene is left open where the match is weak. Rows may omit the clone size; those that give it use once, few, many or a size class.

j_call clone_size v_call d_call cdr3_nt cdr3_aa
TRBJ2-3 NA TRBV30 NA TGTGCCTGGAGCCAGCGGGCCTACACAGATACGCAGTATTTT CAWSQRAYTDTQYF
TRBJ1-1 NA TRBV10-1 NA TGCGCCAGCAGGCTGGGGCAGAACACTGAAGCTTTCTTT CASRLGQNTEAFF
TRBJ1-1 NA TRBV5-6 TRBD1 TGTGCCAGCAGCTTCGTGGACAGGGGGAACACTGAAGCTTTCTTT CASSFVDRGNTEAFF
TRBJ1-1 NA TRBV5-4 NA TGTGCCAGCAGCTTGGCCCTCCAGTTCAACACTGAAGCTTTCTTT CASSLALQFNTEAFF
TRBJ2-4 NA TRBV6-5 NA TGTGCCAGCAGTTATAGAAACATTCAGTACTTC CASSYRNIQYF
TRBJ2-1 NA TRBV6-5 NA TGTGCCAGCACCCAATTGGCAGGGTGGGATGAGCAGTTCTTC CASTQLAGWDEQFF
TRBJ1-1 NA TRBV30 NA TGTGCCTGGAGGGAGTCTCCTACCTTCGAAACTGAAGCTTTCTTT CAWRESPTFETEAFF
TRBJ1-1 NA TRBV5-1 NA TGCGCCAGCAGCTTTGACAACCTGAACACTGAAGCTTTCTTT CASSFDNLNTEAFF
TRBJ1-5 NA TRBV15 NA TGTGCCACCAGCAGATGGAGGGGGCCCCAGCATTTT CATSRWRGPQHF
TRBJ1-4 NA TRBV5-1 TRBD1 TGCGCCAGCGGACCTACAGGGGGCGGGGGTGAAAAACTGTTTTTT CASGPTGGGGEKLFF
TRBJ2-1 NA TRBV25-1 TRBD1 TGTGCCAGCAGTGAATATACGGGACAGAAGCAGTTCTTC CASSEYTGQKQFF
TRBJ1-5 NA TRBV6-5 NA TGTGCCAGCAGGGTGGCAGGGCCCCATCAGCCCCAGCATTTT CASRVAGPHQPQHF
TRBJ2-5 once TRBV3-1/TRBV3-2 NA TGTGCCAGCAGCCAACTAGCGAGAGAGACCCAGTACTTC CASSQLARETQYF
TRBJ1-6 NA TRBV5-1 NA TGCGCCAGCAGCTTGGCTCCGAGCTCCTATAATTCACCCCTCCACTTT CASSLAPSSYNSPLHF
TRBJ1-5 NA TRBV7-2 TRBD1 TGTGCCAGCAGCCGGGACAGGGGGGATTTCAATCAGCCCCAGCATTTT CASSRDRGDFNQPQHF
TRBJ1-2 few TRBV7-2 NA TGTGCCAGCAGCTTAACCAGGGGCGCCTGGTATGGCTACACCTTC CASSLTRGAWYGYTF